The source of this TCR beta chain is a study of blood T cell repertoires in COVID-19. V was pared by 4 bases and J by 0 bases, with 10 bases between. Germline V lookup: CDR1 SGHDN, CDR2 FVKESK. CDR3 size: 16 residues. Repertoires were generated with immunoSEQ multiplex PCR, while TCRdb's copy carries only in-frame clones and drops some. This sample has 400,000 to 450,000 clones, with 90% found just once. The sequence came from a man between 18 and 29 years old who had recovered from COVID-19. The specimen was PBMCs or T cells enriched from blood (not recorded which). The chain recombines TRBV14 with TRBJ2-6, with D uncertain. As DNA, the CDR3 is TGTGCCAGCAGCCGACACCAGAGCTCTGGGGCCAACGTCCTGACTTTC. This translates into CASSRHQSSGANVLTF.